The table lists the clone carrying this TCR beta chain with a few counts. Its target is not known. These data belong to a study of naive and memory T cell subsets. Findings of the study overall: No ground truth validated the naive and memory repertoire findings. Diversity fell and Gini index rose from naive through CM, EM, EMRA.

An equimolar mix of two oligonucleotides served as the beta constant-region primer for TRBC1 and TRBC2. Each CDR3 protein gets one entry after TCRdb re-called the UMI-ligation and nested PCR reads with MiXCR. The sample lists tens of thousands of distinct CDR3 sequences; around 12% were seen once. Separate alpha and beta amplification began at the second PCR step. Source material: central memory CD4+ T cells from blood. The TCR sequence derives from a human donor in good health.

The CDR3 reads CASSQTGGAKGEQYF. DNA for the CDR3: TGTGCCAGCTCCCAGACAGGGGGCGCAAAGGGCGAGCAGTACTTC. The chain is built from TRBV18 and TRBJ2-7, with TRBD1 matching 10 bases. CDR3 length: 15 amino acids. The V gene end was trimmed by 6 bases and the J gene end by 6 bases; junction bases not matched to a gene: 11. Germline values: CDR1 KGHSH, CDR2 LQKENI.